These 27 T cell receptor beta chains originate from one sample sequenced in a study of Ad26.COV2.S vaccination and SARS-CoV-2 variants. Data came from immunoSEQ multiplex PCR; TCRdb stores just in-frame clones and leaves some out. The top ten hold about 1.6% of the sample, which has about 390,000 clones, around 92% seen once. Treatment of the sample: 15 to 20 received Ad26.COV2.S at low or high dose, single or two shots; roughly five received placebo; per-sample allocation not given. Sampling was performed 63 days after the first vaccine or placebo injection. Sample: peripheral blood, taken in a trial of Ad26.COV2.S vaccine versus placebo. These receptors were taken from a person between 18 and 65 years old who received the Ad26.COV2.S COVID-19 vaccine or a placebo.

The V call is TRBV9, the J call TRBJ2-3; 16 bases are a match to TRBD2. This CDR3 is built from 18 residues. Germline-derived CDR1 and CDR2 are SGDLS and YYNGEE. V was pared by 4 bases and J by 2 bases, with 7 bases of the junction left unmatched. Here the CDR3 DNA reads TGTGCCAGCAGCACGGGACTAGCGGGGGGGTATTACACAGATACGCAGTATTTT. Translating gives CASSTGLAGGYYTDTQYF.

This rearrangement joins TRBV12-3 or TRBV12-4 to TRBJ1-4; D possibly corresponds to TRBD1 (5 bases). Between the trimmed V and J ends, which lost 5 bases and 14 bases, there was a span of 18 bases. This CDR3 region has 13 residues. The CDR3 nucleotides are TGTGCCAGCAGTCCAGGTCAGGGTTTAGCGCTGTTTTTT. It translates to CASSPGQGLALFF.

In regard to this clone: Within the sample, other DNA sequences also encode this same CDR3. The gene calls are TRBV5-1 and TRBJ1-5; D uncertain. The V gene lost 0 bases and the J gene lost 1 base, with 5 bases spanning the gap. The CDR3 contains 14 residues. Germline loops: CDR1 SGHRS, CDR2 YFSETQ. The CDR3 loop reads CASSLGGSNQPQHF. The DNA for the CDR3 is TGCGCCAGCAGCTTGGGTGGCAGCAATCAGCCCCAGCATTTT.

The chain has TRBV5-8 and TRBJ2-3, with D possibly TRBD2 on 5 matching bases. There are 18 residues in the CDR3. Germline V gives CDR1 SGHTS, CDR2 YDEGEE. V was shortened by 3 bases and J by 1 base, with 21 bases between the two germline ends. The CDR3 nucleotides are TGTGCCAGCAGCTCCACCACTAGAAGCCTGGGTGGCACAGATACGCAGTATTTT. It encodes CASSSTTRSLGGTDTQYF.

The chain combines TRBV11-3 with TRBJ2-7, with 8 positions matching TRBD1. The V and J ends lost 8 bases and 2 bases, in that order; junction bases with no gene match: 11. This CDR3 has 15 residues. Per the germline V gene, CDR1 is SGHNT and CDR2 is YENEEA. The CDR3 loop is CASSFLGTGAYEQYF. The CDR3 DNA reads as TGTGCCAGCTCCTTTCTAGGGACAGGTGCCTACGAGCAGTACTTC.

The chain carries TRBV6-2 or TRBV6-3 and TRBJ1-2; D is uncertain. The V gene's germline CDR1 is MNHEY and CDR2 SVGEGT. Trimming left V 2 bases short and J 4 bases short, with 8 bases between. The CDR3 is 13 residues long. The CDR3 sequence: CASSYRLGYGYTF. The DNA for the CDR3 is TGTGCCAGCAGTTACCGTCTGGGCTATGGCTACACCTTC.

The V call is TRBV9, the J call TRBJ2-7; 8 nucleotides line up with TRBD1. V lost 0 bases and J lost 1; bases outside the gene matches: 3. The CDR3 is 15 amino acids. Germline loops: CDR1 SGDLS, CDR2 YYNGEE. CDR3 residues: CASSVGTGFSYEQYF. The DNA of the CDR3 is TGTGCCAGCAGCGTAGGGACAGGGTTTTCCTACGAGCAGTACTTC.

CDR3 protein: CASTTPGPYQPQHF. CDR3 nucleotide sequence: TGTGCCAGTACGACACCGGGGCCCTATCAGCCCCAGCATTTT. The V and J genes are TRBV19 and TRBJ1-5, with D maybe TRBD1 (5 bases). The V end was cut by 7 bases, the J end by 5 bases, with 15 bases between. Germline V CDR1 and CDR2: LNHDA, SQIVND (reference sequence). CDR3 length: 14 amino acids. Together with reference TRBV19 and TRBJ1-5, the CDR3 gives the full variable domain: DGGITQSPKYLFRKEGQNVTLSCEQNLNHDAMYWYRQDPGQGLRLIYYSQIVNDFQKGDIAEGYSVSREKKESFPLTVTSAQKNPTAFYLCASTTPGPYQPQHFGDGTRLSIL.

The chain has TRBV30 and TRBJ2-4; 14 nucleotides agree with TRBD2. After removal of 4 bases from V and 7 bases from J, the junction contained 9 bases not matched to a gene. In germline, CDR1 is GTSNPN, CDR2 SVGIG (reference sequence). CDR3 length: 16 amino acids. CDR3 coding DNA: TGTGCCTGGATAGACGGACTAGCGGGGGGCCAGAACATTCAGTACTTC. This encodes CAWIDGLAGGQNIQYF. Together with reference TRBV30 and TRBJ2-4, the CDR3 gives the full variable domain: SQTIHQWPATLVQPVGSPLSLECTVEGTSNPNLYWYRQAAGRGLQLLFYSVGIGQISSEVPQNLSASRPQDRQFILSSKKLLLSDSGFYLCAWIDGLAGGQNIQYFGAGTRLSVL.

CDR3 residues: CASSSTAGTGNAGANVLTF. DNA of the CDR3: TGTGCCAGCAGCTCAACCGCCGGGACAGGGAATGCTGGGGCCAACGTCCTGACTTTC. The chain recombines TRBV7-9 with TRBJ2-6, with TRBD1 matching over 9 bases. J gave up 2 bases and V 4 bases, and 12 bases lay outside the gene matches. Germline V gene data show CDR1 as SEHNR and CDR2 as FQNEAQ (reference sequence). CDR3 size: 19 residues. Using reference TRBV7-9 and TRBJ2-6 for the parts outside the CDR3, the full variable domain is DTGVSQNPRHKITKRGQNVTFRCDPISEHNRLYWYRQTLGQGPEFLTYFQNEAQLEKSRLLSDRFSAERPKGSFSTLEIQRTEQGDSAMYLCASSSTAGTGNAGANVLTFGAGSRLTVL.

The chain couples TRBV7-2 to TRBJ2-2; 7 positions agree with TRBD2. Germline loops: CDR1 SGHTA, CDR2 FQGNSA. The CDR3 is made up of 16 amino acids. The ends lost 5 bases at V and 3 bases at J; junction bases unmatched: 9. The CDR3 spells CASSPRAGKDTGELFF. CDR3 bases: TGTGCCAGCAGCCCGAGAGCGGGAAAGGACACCGGGGAGCTGTTTTTT.

This clone was picked up one time. This rearrangement joins TRBV3-1 (or the pseudogene TRBV3-2) to TRBJ2-5, with no clear D. From germline, CDR1 is LGHDT and CDR2 YNNKEL (reference sequence). Between the trimmed V and J ends, which lost 2 bases and 3 bases, there was a span of 4 bases. This CDR3 region has 12 residues. The CDR3 reads CASSQTEETQYF. For the CDR3, the DNA is TGTGCCAGCAGCCAAACGGAAGAGACCCAGTACTTC.

The chain links TRBV19 to TRBJ1-2, with D tentatively TRBD1 (5 bases). The CDR3 consists of 18 residues. The germline V gene encodes CDR1 LNHDA and CDR2 SQIVND (reference sequence). V lost 5 bases to trimming and J lost 2 bases, with 24 bases between them. CDR3 in DNA: TGTGCCAGTAGTTCCCTACGAGGCCCAGGGAGCGGCAACTATGGCTACACCTTC. Translation gives CASSSLRGPGSGNYGYTF.

V gene TRBV6-2 or TRBV6-3 combines with J gene TRBJ1-1, with 7 bases that match TRBD1. With V trimmed by 6 bases and J by 4 bases, 11 bases remained unmatched. The CDR3 sequence is 15 residues long. Germline V gives CDR1 MNHEY, CDR2 SVGEGT. The CDR3 coding sequence is TGTGCCAGCAGATACCTTCAGGGGGTTAGCACTGAAGCTTTCTTT. Its translation is CASRYLQGVSTEAFF.

The CDR3 DNA reads as TGCGCCAGCAGTTATGGGGGCCGGGGGGGAGAGACCCAGTACTTC. This sequence encodes CASSYGGRGGETQYF. V and J are TRBV5-1 and TRBJ2-5; 8 bases agree with TRBD2. The length of the CDR3 is 15 residues. Per germline, CDR1 SGHRS and CDR2 YFSETQ. V shed 5 bases, J shed 4 bases, and the junction held 10 bases outside the gene matches.

There are a few counts of this clone. The J gene is TRBJ2-2, the V gene TRBV5-4; no firm D call. V shed 7 bases and J shed 0 bases, with 10 bases lying between them. The CDR3 is 14 residues long. Germline values: CDR1 SGHNT, CDR2 YYREEE (reference sequence). CDR3 coding DNA: TGTGCCAGCGGGCCCCCCACGAACACCGGGGAGCTGTTTTTT. This gives the protein CASGPPTNTGELFF.

The chain joins TRBV27 to TRBJ2-5, with 11 bases identical to TRBD2. After removal of 6 bases from V and 5 bases from J, the junction contained 17 bases not matched to a gene. This CDR3 contains 18 residues. Germline values: CDR1 MNHEY, CDR2 SMNVEV (reference sequence). The CDR3 is CASRRYPFSGGAGETQYF. In DNA, the CDR3 is TGTGCCAGCAGGCGATACCCTTTTAGCGGGGGGGCCGGGGAGACCCAGTACTTC.

This clone was seen once. The rearrangement uses TRBV20-1 and TRBJ2-2; D perhaps matches TRBD2 (6 bases). This CDR3 has 14 amino acids. The V and J ends lost 3 bases and 4 bases respectively, with 12 bases between them. Germline CDR1 and CDR2: DFQATT and SNEGSKA (reference sequence). CDR3 in DNA: TGCAGTGCTAGTCGTGGGACTGGCACCGGGGAGCTGTTTTTT. Its protein product is CSASRGTGTGELFF.

The J gene is TRBJ2-7, the V gene TRBV7-9; unclear D gene. This CDR3 comprises 14 residues. Germline V gene lookup returns CDR1 SEHNR and CDR2 FQNEAQ (reference sequence). V lost 5 bases, J lost 3 bases, and 14 bases lay in between. Here the CDR3 DNA reads TGTGCCAGCAGCCCAAGGGCACCACTCTACGAGCAGTACTTC. Translated: CASSPRAPLYEQYF.

The V and J genes are TRBV7-8 and TRBJ2-7, with TRBD1 identical over 7 bases. CDR1 is SGHVS, CDR2 FQNEAQ, per germline. V shed 4 bases, J shed 7 bases, and the junction held 16 bases outside the gene matches. There are 16 residues in the CDR3. The DNA of the CDR3 is TGTGCCAGCAGCTCACCCGGACAGGTGGTTTCTGTGGAGCAGTACTTC. Translating it yields CASSSPGQVVSVEQYF.

This rearrangement joins TRBV7-8 to TRBJ1-5; D is undetermined. Germline-derived CDR1 and CDR2 are SGHVS and FQNEAQ. Trimming took off 7 bases at V and 9 bases at J, with 22 bases between the two ends. The CDR3 loop spans 15 amino acids. The CDR3 coding sequence is TGTGCCAGCACCATAGAGGTGACCCCCGATCGGCCCCAGCATTTT. Its translation is CASTIEVTPDRPQHF.

V is TRBV25-1 and J is TRBJ1-2; possibly TRBD1 for D (6 bases). CDR1 and CDR2 from the germline V gene are MGHDK and SYGVNS. Trimming took 8 bases from V and 0 from J, leaving 13 bases between them. The CDR3 is 14 residues long. CDR3 coding DNA: TGTGCCAGCGGGGGGACACCTGCTAACTATGGCTACACCTTC. This encodes CASGGTPANYGYTF.

The CDR3 nucleotides read TGTGCCAGCAGACAACGAGGGGTCTTCGGAAACACCATATATTTT. It codes for CASRQRGVFGNTIYF. This sequence joins TRBV6-5 and TRBJ1-3; tentative D call: TRBD1 (5 bases). V was cut by 6 bases and J by 4 bases, with 16 bases left in between. CDR1 is MNHEY and CDR2 is SVGAGI in the germline V gene. There are 15 residues in the CDR3.

The rearrangement uses TRBV5-1 and TRBJ1-4; D possibly corresponds to TRBD1 (5 bases). V was shortened by 2 bases and J by 1 base, with 6 bases between the two germline ends. Germline V lookup: CDR1 SGHRS, CDR2 YFSETQ. The CDR3 runs 14 residues. CDR3 nucleotides: TGCGCCAGCAGCTTTACAGGAACTAATGAAAAACTGTTTTTT. It translates to CASSFTGTNEKLFF.

This sequence joins TRBV7-2 and TRBJ1-1; TRBD1 matches at 7 bases. With V trimmed by 5 bases and J by 0 bases, 3 bases remained unmatched. In germline, CDR1 is SGHTA, CDR2 FQGNSA. The CDR3 extends over 14 amino acids. The CDR3 DNA sequence: TGTGCCAGCAGCCCCGGGACAGTGAACACTGAAGCTTTCTTT. Protein sequence: CASSPGTVNTEAFF.

This clone was seen once. CDR3 bases: TGTGCCAGCAGAGCGAGGACCACACCGAACACCGGGGAGCTGTTTTTT. Translating it yields CASRARTTPNTGELFF. V usage is TRBV7-9 and J usage is TRBJ2-2; no clear D. CDR3 length: 16 residues. Germline CDR1 is SEHNR and CDR2 is FQNEAQ (reference sequence). V dropped 6 bases and J dropped 0 bases, with 14 bases sitting between them.

This clone was observed a single time. This sequence joins TRBV28 and TRBJ2-1; 10 nucleotides align to TRBD2. The ends lost 5 bases at V and 4 bases at J; junction bases unmatched: 8. CDR1 is MDHEN, CDR2 SYDVKM, per germline. This CDR3 has 16 residues. As DNA, the CDR3 is TGTGCCAGCAGTCCTCTAGCTAGCGGGGGTTACAATGAGCAGTTCTTC. Protein product: CASSPLASGGYNEQFF.